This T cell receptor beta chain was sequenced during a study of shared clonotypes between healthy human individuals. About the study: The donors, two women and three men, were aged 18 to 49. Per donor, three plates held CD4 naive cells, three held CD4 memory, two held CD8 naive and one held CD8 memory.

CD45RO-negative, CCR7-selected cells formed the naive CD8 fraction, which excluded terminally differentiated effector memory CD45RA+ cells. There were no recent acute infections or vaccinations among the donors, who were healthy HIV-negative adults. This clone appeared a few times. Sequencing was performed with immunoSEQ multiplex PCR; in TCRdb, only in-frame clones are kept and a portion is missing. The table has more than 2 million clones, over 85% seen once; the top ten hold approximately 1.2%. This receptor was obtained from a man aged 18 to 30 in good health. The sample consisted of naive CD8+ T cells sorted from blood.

In DNA, the CDR3 is TGTGCCATCAGTGGGGGGACGTATAGCTACGAGCAGTACTTC. Its translation: CAISGGTYSYEQYF. The chain is built from TRBV10-3 and TRBJ2-7; D may be TRBD1 or TRBD2 (5 bases each). Trimming cost V 4 bases and J 3 bases, with 13 bases left between them. Looked up from germline, CDR1 is ENHRY and CDR2 is SYGVKD. This CDR3 has 14 residues.